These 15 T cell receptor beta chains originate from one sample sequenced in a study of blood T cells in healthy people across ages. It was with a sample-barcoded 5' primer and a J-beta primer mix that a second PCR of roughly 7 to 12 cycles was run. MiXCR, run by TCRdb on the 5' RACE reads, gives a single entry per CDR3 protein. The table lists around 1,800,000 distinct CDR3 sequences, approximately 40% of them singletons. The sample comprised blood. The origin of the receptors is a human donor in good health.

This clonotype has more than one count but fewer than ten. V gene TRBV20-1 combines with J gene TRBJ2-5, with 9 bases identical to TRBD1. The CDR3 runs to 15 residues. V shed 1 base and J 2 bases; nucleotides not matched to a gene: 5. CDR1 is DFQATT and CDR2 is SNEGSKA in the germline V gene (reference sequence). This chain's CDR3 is CSARALGQGQETQYF. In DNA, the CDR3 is TGCAGTGCTAGAGCACTAGGACAGGGGCAAGAGACCCAGTACTTC.

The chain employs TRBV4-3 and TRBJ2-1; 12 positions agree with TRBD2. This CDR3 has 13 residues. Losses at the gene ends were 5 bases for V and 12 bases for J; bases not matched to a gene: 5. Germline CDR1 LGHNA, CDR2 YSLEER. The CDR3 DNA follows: TGCGCCAGCAGCAAGACTAGCGGGGGCCTGCAGTTCTTC. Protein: CASSKTSGGLQFF.

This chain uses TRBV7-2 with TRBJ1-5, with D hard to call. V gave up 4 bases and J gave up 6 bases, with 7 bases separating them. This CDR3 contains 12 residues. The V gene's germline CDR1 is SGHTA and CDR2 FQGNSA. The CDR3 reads CASSYERQPQHF. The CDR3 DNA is TGTGCCAGCAGCTATGAGCGTCAGCCCCAGCATTTT.

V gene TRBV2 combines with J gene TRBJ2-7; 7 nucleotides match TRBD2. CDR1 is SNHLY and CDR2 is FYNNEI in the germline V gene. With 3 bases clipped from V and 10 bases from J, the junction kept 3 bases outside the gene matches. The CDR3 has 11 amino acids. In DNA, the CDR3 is TGTGCCAGCAGTGAGGTGGGACTACAGTACTTC. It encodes CASSEVGLQYF.

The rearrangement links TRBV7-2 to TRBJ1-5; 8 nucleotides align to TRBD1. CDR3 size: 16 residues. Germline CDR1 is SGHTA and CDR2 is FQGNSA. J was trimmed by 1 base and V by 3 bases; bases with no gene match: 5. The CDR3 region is CASSLDRAGSNQPQHF. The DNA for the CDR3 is TGTGCCAGCAGCTTGGACAGGGCGGGGAGCAATCAGCCCCAGCATTTT.

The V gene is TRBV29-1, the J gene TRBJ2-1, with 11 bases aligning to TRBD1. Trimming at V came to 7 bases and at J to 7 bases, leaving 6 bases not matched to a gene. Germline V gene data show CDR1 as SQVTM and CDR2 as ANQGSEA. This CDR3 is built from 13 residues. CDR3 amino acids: CSAGGTGGNEQFF. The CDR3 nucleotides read TGCAGCGCCGGTGGGACAGGGGGGAATGAGCAGTTCTTC.

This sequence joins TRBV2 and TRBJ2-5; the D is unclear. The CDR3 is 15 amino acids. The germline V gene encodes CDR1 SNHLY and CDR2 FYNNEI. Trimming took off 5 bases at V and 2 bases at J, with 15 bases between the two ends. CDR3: CASSQNMGIQETQYF. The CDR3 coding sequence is TGTGCCAGCAGTCAAAATATGGGAATTCAAGAGACCCAGTACTTC.

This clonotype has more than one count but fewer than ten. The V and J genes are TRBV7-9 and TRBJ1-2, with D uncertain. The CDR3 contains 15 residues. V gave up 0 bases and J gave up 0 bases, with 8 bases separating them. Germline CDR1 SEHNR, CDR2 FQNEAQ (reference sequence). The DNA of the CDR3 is TGTGCCAGCAGCTTAGCGTGGCCTGCTAACTATGGCTACACCTTC. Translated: CASSLAWPANYGYTF.

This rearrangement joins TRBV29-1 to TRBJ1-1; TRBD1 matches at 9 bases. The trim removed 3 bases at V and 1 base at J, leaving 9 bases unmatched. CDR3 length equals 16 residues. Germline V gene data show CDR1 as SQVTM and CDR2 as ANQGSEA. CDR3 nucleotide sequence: TGCAGCGTTGATCTTTTGACAGGGGGGGAGAACACTGAAGCTTTCTTT. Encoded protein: CSVDLLTGGENTEAFF.

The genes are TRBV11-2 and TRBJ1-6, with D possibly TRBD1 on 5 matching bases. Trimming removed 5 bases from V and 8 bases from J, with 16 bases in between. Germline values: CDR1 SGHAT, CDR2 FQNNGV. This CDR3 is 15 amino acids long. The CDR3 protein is CASSLRGGTDSPLHF. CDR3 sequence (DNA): TGTGCCAGCAGCCTACGGGGCGGGACCGATTCACCCCTCCACTTT.

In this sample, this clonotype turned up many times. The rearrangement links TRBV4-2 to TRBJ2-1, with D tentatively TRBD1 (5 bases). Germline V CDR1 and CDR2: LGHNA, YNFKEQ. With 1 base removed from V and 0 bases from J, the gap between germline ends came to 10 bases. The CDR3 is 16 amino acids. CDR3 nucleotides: TGTGCCAGCAGCCAAGGGGGCGGAAGCTCCTACAATGAGCAGTTCTTC. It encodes CASSQGGGSSYNEQFF.

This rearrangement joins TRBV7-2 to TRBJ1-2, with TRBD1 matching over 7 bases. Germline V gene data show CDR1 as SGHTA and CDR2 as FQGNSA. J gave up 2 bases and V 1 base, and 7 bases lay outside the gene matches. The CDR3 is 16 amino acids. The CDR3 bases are TGTGCCAGCAGCTTAGGGGGGGACAGAGCCAACTATGGCTACACCTTC. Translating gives CASSLGGDRANYGYTF.

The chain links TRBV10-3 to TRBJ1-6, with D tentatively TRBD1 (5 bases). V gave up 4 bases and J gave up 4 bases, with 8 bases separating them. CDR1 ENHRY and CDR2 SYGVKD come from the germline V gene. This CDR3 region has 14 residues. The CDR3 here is CAISGQLYNSPLHF. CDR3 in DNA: TGTGCCATCAGTGGACAGCTTTATAATTCACCCCTCCACTTT.

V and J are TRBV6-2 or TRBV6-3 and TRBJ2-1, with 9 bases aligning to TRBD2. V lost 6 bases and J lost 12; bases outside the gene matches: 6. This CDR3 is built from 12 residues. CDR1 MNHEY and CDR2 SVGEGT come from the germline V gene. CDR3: CASSGTSLRQFF. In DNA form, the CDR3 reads TGTGCCAGCAGCGGGACTAGCCTCAGGCAGTTCTTC.

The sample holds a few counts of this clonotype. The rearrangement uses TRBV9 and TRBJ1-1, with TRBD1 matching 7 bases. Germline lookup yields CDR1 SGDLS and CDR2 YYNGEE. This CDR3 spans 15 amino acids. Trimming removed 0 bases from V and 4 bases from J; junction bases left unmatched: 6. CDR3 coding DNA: TGTGCCAGCAGCGTAGCAGTGACAGGGCGCACTGAAGCTTTCTTT. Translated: CASSVAVTGRTEAFF.